This T cell receptor beta chain comes out of a study of Graves' ophthalmopathy and Graves' hyperthyroidism. Study-wide findings and caveats: A majority of expanded thyroid clonotypes exceeding 0.001 frequency were likewise present in blood.

Stable hyperthyroidism referred to disease that showed no ophthalmopathy within 18 months of follow-up. Eligible hyperthyroidism cases comprised new diagnoses of under 2 months' duration in individuals aged 18 to 65. Uncontrolled infections, other autoimmune diseases, pregnancy or lactation barred patients from enrollment. Unmatched junction bases numbered 12, after V lost 6 bases and J lost 0 bases. Germline V gene lookup returns CDR1 SNHLY and CDR2 FYNNEI. This CDR3 contains 17 residues. The sample holds one count of this clonotype. Its antigen remains unknown. As the template, RNA transcripts were used to amplify TCR beta CDR3 regions. The first round was an RT-PCR with HTBI primers, and the second round was a multiplex PCR. TCRdb redid the calling of the multiplex PCR reads with MiXCR, one entry per CDR3 protein. Of 500,000 to 700,000 distinct CDR3 sequences in the sample, about a fifth are singletons; the top ten hold approximately 7.7%.

This sequence originates from a woman in her late teens or twenties with stable Graves' hyperthyroidism. Some clones in this sample may be carry-over from other donors' samples. Sequencing input: peripheral blood. The V gene is TRBV2, the J gene TRBJ2-7; 9 nucleotides line up with TRBD2. The chain's CDR3 is CASRDGGLAQSSYEQYF. The DNA of the CDR3 is TGTGCCAGCAGGGACGGGGGACTAGCCCAATCCTCCTACGAGCAGTACTTC.